The T cell receptor beta chain under discussion was sequenced for a study of identical twins. Donors uniformly comprised healthy Caucasians. Points from the study as a whole: Memory repertoires showed no such pattern, whereas abundant cord blood beta clonotypes carried fewer insertions.

TCRdb recomputed calls from the 5' RACE reads with MiXCR, one row per CDR3 protein. Among about 690,000 distinct CDR3 sequences listed, around 5.7% were seen once. This clonotype has at least ten counts. Its antigen remains unidentified. The source is a man aged 18 to 35 in good health. The sample was naive T cells sorted from blood.

CDR3 in DNA: TGCAGTGCTAGAAAGGAAAACTATGGCTACACCTTC. This sequence encodes CSARKENYGYTF. V is TRBV20-1 and J is TRBJ1-2, with D uncertain. The CDR3 consists of 12 residues. Per the germline V gene, CDR1 is DFQATT and CDR2 is SNEGSKA (reference sequence). V shed 2 bases and J shed 2 bases, with 6 bases lying between them.